These T cell receptor beta chains were read from a single sample in a study of blood T cell repertoires in COVID-19. The repertoire was sequenced with immunoSEQ multiplex PCR; TCRdb's copy has only in-frame clones and lacks some. The table includes about 130,000 clones, roughly 90% detected once. Sequenced material: peripheral blood. These receptors originate from a woman aged 80 or older with acute or convalescent COVID-19. The CDR3 runs from the conserved cysteine through the conserved F or W. A D gene is named only where the DNA matches it firmly. Clone size is shown for a subset of rows, as once, few, many or a class of expanded clone.

CASSSDRGRINTEAFF	TGTGCCAGCAGCTCTGACAGGGGGCGAATTAACACTGAAGCTTTCTTT	.	16	TRBJ1-1	TRBV7-7	TRBD1
CASSPRDRGLNTEAFF	TGTGCCAGCAGCCCCCGGGACAGGGGATTGAACACTGAAGCTTTCTTT	.	16	TRBJ1-1	TRBV4-2	TRBD1
CASSLGTGLPQHF	TGTGCCAGCAGTTTAGGAACAGGGCTGCCCCAGCATTTT	.	13	TRBJ1-5	TRBV12-3/TRBV12-4	.
CASSRRQNTGELFF	TGTGCCAGCAGCCGGCGACAGAACACCGGGGAGCTGTTTTTT	.	14	TRBJ2-2	TRBV3-1/TRBV3-2	.
CASSDLNRYRSYGYTF	TGTGCCAGCAGTGACCTCAACAGGTATCGATCCTATGGCTACACCTTC	.	16	TRBJ1-2	TRBV6-4	.
CASSPQASPNYGYTF	TGTGCCAGCAGCCCTCAGGCCTCACCGAACTATGGCTACACCTTC	.	15	TRBJ1-2	TRBV7-9	.
CAISDGVREVYEQYF	TGTGCCATCAGTGATGGGGTGCGGGAGGTCTACGAGCAGTACTTC	.	15	TRBJ2-7	TRBV10-3	TRBD2
CASSQVRLLAGRNEQYF	TGCGCCAGCAGCCAAGTACGGTTACTAGCTGGTCGCAACGAGCAGTACTTC	many	17	TRBJ2-7	TRBV4-1	.
CASSTYRGRETQYF	TGTGCCAGTAGTACGTACAGGGGGCGGGAGACCCAGTACTTC	.	14	TRBJ2-5	TRBV19	TRBD1
CASSPSAGTSGRDAGELFF	TGCGCCAGCAGCCCCTCAGCCGGGACTAGCGGACGGGACGCCGGGGAGCTGTTTTTT	.	19	TRBJ2-2	TRBV4-1	TRBD2
CASSRGQGVYNEQFF	TGTGCCAGCTCACGGGGACAGGGGGTCTACAATGAGCAGTTCTTC	.	15	TRBJ2-1	TRBV18	TRBD1
CASQQVSGGELFF	TGTGCCAGCCAGCAAGTGTCGGGCGGGGAGCTGTTTTTT	.	13	TRBJ2-2	TRBV5-6	.
CASGEGLGIEQFF	TGCGCCAGCGGAGAAGGACTAGGCATTGAGCAGTTCTTC	.	13	TRBJ2-1	TRBV10-2	TRBD2
CSVDLAGAAQWLFF	TGCAGCGTTGACCTAGCGGGAGCGGCACAATGGTTGTTCTTC	.	14	TRBJ2-1	TRBV29-1	TRBD2
CASQGEATGELFF	TGTGCCAGCCAGGGGGAAGCCACCGGGGAGCTGTTTTTT	.	13	TRBJ2-2	TRBV2	TRBD1
CASSQDMAHGYTF	TGTGCCAGCAGCCAAGACATGGCCCATGGCTACACCTTC	.	13	TRBJ1-2	TRBV4-2	.
CASSLGIRTGGEETQYF	TGCGCCAGCAGCTTGGGGATTCGTACAGGGGGCGAAGAGACCCAGTACTTC	.	17	TRBJ2-5	TRBV5-1	TRBD1
CASSLRQGSEAFF	TGTGCCAGCAGCCTCCGACAGGGCTCTGAAGCTTTCTTT	.	13	TRBJ1-1	TRBV3-1/TRBV3-2	TRBD1
CASSADTEGGYTF	TGTGCCAGCTCAGCGGACACGGAGGGGGGCTACACCTTC	few	13	TRBJ1-2	TRBV18	.
CASSSAGNQPQHF	TGTGCCAGCAGCTCCGCGGGGAATCAGCCCCAGCATTTT	.	13	TRBJ1-5	TRBV7-9	.
CASSREWGGNYEQYF	TGCGCCAGCAGTAGGGAGTGGGGCGGGAACTACGAGCAGTACTTC	.	15	TRBJ2-7	TRBV4-1	.
CASSWMGQGAYEQYF	TGTGCCAGCAGTTGGATGGGACAGGGGGCCTACGAGCAGTACTTC	.	15	TRBJ2-7	TRBV28	TRBD1
CASRDTGSYEQYF	TGTGCCAGCAGGGACACAGGATCCTACGAGCAGTACTTC	.	13	TRBJ2-7	TRBV28	.
CASTQSNQPQHF	TGTGCCAGCACCCAAAGCAATCAGCCCCAGCATTTT	.	12	TRBJ1-5	TRBV6-6	.
CASSLIDTEAFF	TGCGCCAGCAGCTTGATCGACACTGAAGCTTTCTTT	.	12	TRBJ1-1	TRBV5-1	.
CSASAGGINNEQFF	TGCAGTGCTAGTGCGGGGGGGATCAACAATGAGCAGTTCTTC	.	14	TRBJ2-1	TRBV20-1	TRBD2
CASSLALAAKETQYF	TGCGCCAGCAGCTTGGCCCTAGCGGCAAAAGAGACCCAGTACTTC	.	15	TRBJ2-5	TRBV5-1	TRBD2
CASSLDRGGGYTF	TGCGCCAGCAGCTTGGATCGAGGGGGTGGCTACACCTTC	.	13	TRBJ1-2	TRBV5-1	.
CASLKETQYF	TGTGCCAGCCTAAAAGAGACCCAGTACTTC	.	10	TRBJ2-5	TRBV6-5	.
CASSQREGYGYTF	TGTGCCAGCAGTCAAAGGGAGGGATATGGCTACACCTTC	.	13	TRBJ1-2	TRBV6-5	.
CASSFPPGGLSTDTQYF	TGTGCCAGCAGCTTTCCGCCAGGGGGTCTGAGCACAGATACGCAGTATTTT	.	17	TRBJ2-3	TRBV12-1	.
CASSGQIYEQYF	TGTGCCAGCAGTGGACAGATCTACGAGCAGTACTTC	.	12	TRBJ2-7	TRBV6-6	.
CASRGTSGSRDEQFF	TGTGCCAGCAGGGGAACTAGCGGGAGTAGAGATGAGCAGTTCTTC	.	15	TRBJ2-1	TRBV2	TRBD2
CASSLQGWFIGEQFF	TGTGCCAGCAGCTTACAGGGGTGGTTTATTGGTGAGCAGTTCTTC	.	15	TRBJ2-1	TRBV7-2	.
CASSQQAGPGQGSGEQYF	TGCGCCAGCAGCCAACAAGCAGGGCCTGGACAGGGGAGCGGCGAGCAGTACTTC	.	18	TRBJ2-7	TRBV4-3	TRBD1
CASSLGSYTDTQYF	TGCGCCAGCAGCTTGGGGAGCTACACAGATACGCAGTATTTT	.	14	TRBJ2-3	TRBV5-1	.
CASSVGSSGNTIYF	TGTGCCAGCAGCGTAGGGAGCTCTGGAAACACCATATATTTT	.	14	TRBJ1-3	TRBV9	.
CASRDFTDTQYF	TGTGCCAGCAGGGACTTCACAGATACGCAGTATTTT	.	12	TRBJ2-3	TRBV2	.
CASSQDLTALNTEAFF	TGCGCCAGCAGCCAAGACCTGACAGCCTTGAACACTGAAGCTTTCTTT	.	16	TRBJ1-1	TRBV4-3	.
CASSPVGTGVYNEQFF	TGTGCCAGCAGCCCGGTTGGGACAGGGGTTTACAATGAGCAGTTCTTC	.	16	TRBJ2-1	TRBV5-4	TRBD1
CASSQEGHNSNQPQHF	TGCGCCAGCAGCCAAGAGGGGCACAATAGCAATCAGCCCCAGCATTTT	few	16	TRBJ1-5	TRBV4-1	.